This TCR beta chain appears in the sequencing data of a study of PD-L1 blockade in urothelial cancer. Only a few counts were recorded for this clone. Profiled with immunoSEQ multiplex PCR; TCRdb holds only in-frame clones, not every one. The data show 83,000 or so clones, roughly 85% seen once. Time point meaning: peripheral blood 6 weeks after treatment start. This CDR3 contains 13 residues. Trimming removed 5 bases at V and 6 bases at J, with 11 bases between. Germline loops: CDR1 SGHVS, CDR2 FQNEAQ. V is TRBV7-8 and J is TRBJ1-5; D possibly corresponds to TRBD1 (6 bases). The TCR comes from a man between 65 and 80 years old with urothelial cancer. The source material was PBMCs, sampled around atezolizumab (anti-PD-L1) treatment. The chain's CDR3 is CASSGGGGQPQHF. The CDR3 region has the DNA TGTGCCAGCAGCGGCGGGGGCGGTCAGCCCCAGCATTTT.